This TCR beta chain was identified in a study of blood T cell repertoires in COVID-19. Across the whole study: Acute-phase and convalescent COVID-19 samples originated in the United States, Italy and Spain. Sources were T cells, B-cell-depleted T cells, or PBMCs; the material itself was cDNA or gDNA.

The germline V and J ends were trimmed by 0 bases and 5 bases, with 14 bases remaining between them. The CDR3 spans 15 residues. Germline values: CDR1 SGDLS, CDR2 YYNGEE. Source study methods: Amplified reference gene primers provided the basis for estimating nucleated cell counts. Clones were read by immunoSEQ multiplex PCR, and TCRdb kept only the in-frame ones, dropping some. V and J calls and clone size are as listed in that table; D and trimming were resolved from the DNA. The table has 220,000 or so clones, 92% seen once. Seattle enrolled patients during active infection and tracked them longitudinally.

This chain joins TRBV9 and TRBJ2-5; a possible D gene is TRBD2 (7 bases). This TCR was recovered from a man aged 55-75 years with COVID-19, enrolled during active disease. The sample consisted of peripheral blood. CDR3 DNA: TGTGCCAGCAGCGTAGATAGGGGGGGCGGCGAGACCCAGTACTTC. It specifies CASSVDRGGGETQYF. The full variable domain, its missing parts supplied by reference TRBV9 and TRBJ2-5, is DSGVTQTPKHLITATGQRVTLRCSPRSGDLSVYWYQQSLDQGLQFLIQYYNGEERAKGNILERFSAQQFPDLHSELNLSSLELGDSALYFCASSVDRGGGETQYFGPGTRLLVL.